Sequencing of this T cell receptor (beta chain) was carried out in a study of T cells expressing NK-cell markers. Following a re-call of the 5' RACE reads, TCRdb has one entry per CDR3 protein and lacks DNA. This table lists about 190,000 distinct CDR3 sequences. The CDR3 is made up of 18 amino acids. The germline CDR1 and CDR2 sequences are SGHNT and YYREEE (reference sequence). The chain combines TRBV5-4 with TRBJ2-3; the TCRdb D gene call, TRBD2, has no DNA to confirm it. The sequence came from a man aged 18-75 years in good health. What was sequenced was blood T cells: a sorted CD56 or NKG2C T cell subset, CD4+ or CD8+ T cells, or bulk PBMC T cells (not recorded which). The chain's CDR3 is CASSAPGTAATSTDTQYF. The full variable domain, its missing parts supplied by reference TRBV5-4 and TRBJ2-3, is ETGVTQSPTHLIKTRGQQVTLRCSSQSGHNTVSWYQQALGQGPQFIFQYYREEENGRGNFPPRFSGLQFPNYSSELNVNALELDDSALYLCASSAPGTAATSTDTQYFGPGTRLTVL.